This TCR beta chain is from a study of STAT3 mutations in large granular lymphocyte leukemia. This clone was counted a few times. Its antigen remains unknown. Sequencing used immunoSEQ multiplex PCR; TCRdb keeps in-frame clones, though not all of them. Here the sample spans fewer than 7,500 clones, roughly 34% being singletons. The V end lost 3 bases, the J end lost 10 bases, and 6 bases lay between the germline ends. Germline CDR1 and CDR2: SEHNR and FQNEAQ (reference sequence). The CDR3 runs 10 residues. Findings and limits, study-wide: Some patients had dominant TCR clones larger than their STAT3 mutant burden. Every T-cell large granular lymphocyte leukemia patient had at least one immunodominant TCR beta clonotype.

This rearrangement joins TRBV7-9 to TRBJ1-1; D is undetermined. The sequence was obtained from a woman in her thirties or forties with T-cell large granular lymphocyte leukemia. Some clones in this sample may be carry-over from other donors' samples. Sequenced sample: peripheral blood mononuclear cells. Here the CDR3 DNA reads TGTGCCAGCAGCTTGCTTCTAGCTTTCTTT. This gives the protein CASSLLLAFF.